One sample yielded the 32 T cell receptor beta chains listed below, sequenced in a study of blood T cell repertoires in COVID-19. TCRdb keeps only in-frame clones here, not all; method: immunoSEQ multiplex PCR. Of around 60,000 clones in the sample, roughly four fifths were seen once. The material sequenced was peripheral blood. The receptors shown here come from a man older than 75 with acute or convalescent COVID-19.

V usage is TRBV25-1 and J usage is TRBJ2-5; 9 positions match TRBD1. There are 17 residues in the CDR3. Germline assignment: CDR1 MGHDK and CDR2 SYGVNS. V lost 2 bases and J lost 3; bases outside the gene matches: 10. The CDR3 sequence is CASSETHRDRVEETQYF. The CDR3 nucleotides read TGTGCCAGCAGTGAAACGCACCGGGACAGGGTAGAAGAGACCCAGTACTTC.

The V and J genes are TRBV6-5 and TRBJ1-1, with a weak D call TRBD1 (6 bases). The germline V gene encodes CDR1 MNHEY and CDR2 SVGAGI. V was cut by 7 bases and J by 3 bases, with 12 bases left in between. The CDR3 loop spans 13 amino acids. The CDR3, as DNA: TGTGCCAGCAATATACAGGGTGACACTGAAGCTTTCTTT. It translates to CASNIQGDTEAFF.

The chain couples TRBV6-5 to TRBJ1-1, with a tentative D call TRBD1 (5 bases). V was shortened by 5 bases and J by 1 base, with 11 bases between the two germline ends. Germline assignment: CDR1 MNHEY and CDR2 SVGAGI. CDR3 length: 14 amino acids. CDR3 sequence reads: CASSHGGGNTEAFF. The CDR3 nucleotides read TGTGCCAGCAGTCACGGGGGGGGGAACACTGAAGCTTTCTTT.

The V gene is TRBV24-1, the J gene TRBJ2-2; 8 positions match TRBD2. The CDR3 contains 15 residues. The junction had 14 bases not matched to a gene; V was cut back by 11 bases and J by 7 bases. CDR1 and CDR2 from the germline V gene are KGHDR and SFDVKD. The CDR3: CARYRVAGGVGELFF. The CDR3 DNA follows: TGTGCCAGGTATAGGGTTGCGGGGGGCGTCGGGGAGCTGTTTTTT.

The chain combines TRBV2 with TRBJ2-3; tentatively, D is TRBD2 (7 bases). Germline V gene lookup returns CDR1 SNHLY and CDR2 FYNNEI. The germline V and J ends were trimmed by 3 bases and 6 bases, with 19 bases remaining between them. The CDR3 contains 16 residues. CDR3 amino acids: CASSDLRAGALDTQYF. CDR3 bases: TGTGCCAGCAGTGACCTAAGGGCGGGGGCTCTGGATACGCAGTATTTT.

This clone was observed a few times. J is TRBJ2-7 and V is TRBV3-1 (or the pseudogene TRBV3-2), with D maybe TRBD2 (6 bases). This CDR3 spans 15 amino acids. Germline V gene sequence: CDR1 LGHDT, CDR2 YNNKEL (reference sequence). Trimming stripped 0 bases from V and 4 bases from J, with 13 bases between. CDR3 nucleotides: TGTGCCAGCAGCCAAGAAGTGCGGGGACCATACGAGCAGTACTTC. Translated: CASSQEVRGPYEQYF.

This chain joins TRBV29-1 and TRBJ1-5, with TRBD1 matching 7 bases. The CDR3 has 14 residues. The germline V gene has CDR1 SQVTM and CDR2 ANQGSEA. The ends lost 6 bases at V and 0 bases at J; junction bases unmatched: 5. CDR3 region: CSVVGTDSNQPQHF. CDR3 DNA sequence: TGCAGCGTGGTGGGGACAGATAGCAATCAGCCCCAGCATTTT.

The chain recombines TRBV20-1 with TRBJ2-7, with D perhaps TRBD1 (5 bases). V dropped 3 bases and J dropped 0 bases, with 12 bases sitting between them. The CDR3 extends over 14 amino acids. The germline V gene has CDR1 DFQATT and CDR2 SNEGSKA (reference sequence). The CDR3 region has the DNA TGCAGTGCTAGTGGGGCCCGAAGCTCCTACGAGCAGTACTTC. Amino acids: CSASGARSSYEQYF.

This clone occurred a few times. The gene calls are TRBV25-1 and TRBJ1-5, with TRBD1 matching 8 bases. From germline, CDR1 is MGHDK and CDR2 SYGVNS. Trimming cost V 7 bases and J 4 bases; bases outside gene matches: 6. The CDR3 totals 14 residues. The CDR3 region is CASTGTGQNQPQHF. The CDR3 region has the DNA TGTGCCAGCACCGGGACAGGTCAAAATCAGCCCCAGCATTTT.

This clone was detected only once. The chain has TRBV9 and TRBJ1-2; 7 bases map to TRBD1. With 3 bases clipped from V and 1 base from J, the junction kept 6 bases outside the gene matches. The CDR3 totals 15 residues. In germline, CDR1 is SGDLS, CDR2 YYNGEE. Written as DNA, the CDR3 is TGTGCCAGCAGCGAACAGGGGACCCTTAACTATGGCTACACCTTC. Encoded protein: CASSEQGTLNYGYTF.

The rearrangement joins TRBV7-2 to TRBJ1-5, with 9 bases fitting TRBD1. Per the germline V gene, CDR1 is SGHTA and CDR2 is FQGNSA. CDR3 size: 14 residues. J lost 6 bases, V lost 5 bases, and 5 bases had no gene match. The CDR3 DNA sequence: TGTGCCAGCAGCCCGGGACAGGGCACTCAGCCCCAGCATTTT. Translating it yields CASSPGQGTQPQHF.

The CDR3 DNA reads as TGTGCCAGCAGCTTAGCTAGCGGGGGCCAGGAGCAGTTCTTC. Residues: CASSLASGGQEQFF. The chain couples TRBV7-2 to TRBJ2-1; 9 nucleotides match TRBD2. After removal of 0 bases from V and 10 bases from J, the junction contained 4 bases not matched to a gene. Germline lookup yields CDR1 SGHTA and CDR2 FQGNSA. This CDR3 comprises 14 residues.

The CDR3 nucleotides are TGTGCCAGCACCTTGACAGCCCTTAACTATGGCTACACCTTC. As protein: CASTLTALNYGYTF. The rearrangement joins TRBV6-5 to TRBJ1-2; D might be TRBD1 (5 bases). Germline assignment: CDR1 MNHEY and CDR2 SVGAGI. The CDR3 runs 14 residues. Trimming cost V 7 bases and J 1 base, with 13 bases left between them.

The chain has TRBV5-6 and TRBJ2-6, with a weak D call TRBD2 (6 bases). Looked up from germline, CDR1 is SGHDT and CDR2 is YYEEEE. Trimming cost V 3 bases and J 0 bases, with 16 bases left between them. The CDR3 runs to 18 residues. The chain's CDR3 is CASSSLGGAFSGANVLTF. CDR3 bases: TGTGCCAGCAGCTCCCTCGGAGGGGCCTTCTCTGGGGCCAACGTCCTGACTTTC.

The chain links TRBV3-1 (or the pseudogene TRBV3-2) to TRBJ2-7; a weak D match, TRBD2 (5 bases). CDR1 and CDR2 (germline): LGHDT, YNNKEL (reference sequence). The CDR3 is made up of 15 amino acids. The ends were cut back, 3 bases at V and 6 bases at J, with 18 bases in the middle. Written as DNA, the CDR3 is TGTGCCAGCAGCCACGGGCAGGTGGTGGGGAGCGAGCAGTACTTC. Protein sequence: CASSHGQVVGSEQYF.

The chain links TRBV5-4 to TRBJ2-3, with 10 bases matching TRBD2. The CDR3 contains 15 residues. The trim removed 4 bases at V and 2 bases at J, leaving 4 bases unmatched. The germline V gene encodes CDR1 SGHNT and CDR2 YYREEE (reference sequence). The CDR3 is CASSRTSGDTDTQYF. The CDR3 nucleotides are TGTGCCAGCAGCCGAACTAGCGGGGACACAGATACGCAGTATTTT.

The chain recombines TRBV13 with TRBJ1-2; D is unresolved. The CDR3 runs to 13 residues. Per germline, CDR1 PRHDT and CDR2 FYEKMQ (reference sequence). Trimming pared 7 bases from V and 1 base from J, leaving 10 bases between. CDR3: CASTQSNNYGYTF. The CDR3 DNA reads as TGTGCCAGCACCCAATCCAATAACTATGGCTACACCTTC.

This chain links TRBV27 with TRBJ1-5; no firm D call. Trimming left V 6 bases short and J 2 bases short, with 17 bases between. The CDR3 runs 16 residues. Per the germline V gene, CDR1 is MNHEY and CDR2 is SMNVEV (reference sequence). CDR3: CASRPGWRAGNQPQHF. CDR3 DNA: TGTGCCAGCAGACCTGGGTGGAGGGCTGGCAATCAGCCCCAGCATTTT.

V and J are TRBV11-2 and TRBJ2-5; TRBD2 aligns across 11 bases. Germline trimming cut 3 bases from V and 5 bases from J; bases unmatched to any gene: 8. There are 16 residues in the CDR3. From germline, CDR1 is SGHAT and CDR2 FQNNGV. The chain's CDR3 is CASSFRVAGGPETQYF. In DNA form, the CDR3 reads TGTGCCAGCAGCTTCCGCGTAGCGGGGGGGCCTGAGACCCAGTACTTC.

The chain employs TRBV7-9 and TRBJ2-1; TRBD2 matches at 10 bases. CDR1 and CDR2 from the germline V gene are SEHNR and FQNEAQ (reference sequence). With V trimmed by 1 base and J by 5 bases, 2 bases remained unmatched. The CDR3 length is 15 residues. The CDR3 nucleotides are TGTGCCAGCAGCTTAGGTAGCGGGGGGAACAATGAGCAGTTCTTC. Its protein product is CASSLGSGGNNEQFF.

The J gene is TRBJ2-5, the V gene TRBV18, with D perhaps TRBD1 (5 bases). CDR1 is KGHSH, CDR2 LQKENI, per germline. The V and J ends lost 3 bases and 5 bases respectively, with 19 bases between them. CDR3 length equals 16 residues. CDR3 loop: CASSPQTVQGRETQYF. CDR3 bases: TGTGCCAGCTCACCCCAGACAGTACAAGGAAGGGAGACCCAGTACTTC.

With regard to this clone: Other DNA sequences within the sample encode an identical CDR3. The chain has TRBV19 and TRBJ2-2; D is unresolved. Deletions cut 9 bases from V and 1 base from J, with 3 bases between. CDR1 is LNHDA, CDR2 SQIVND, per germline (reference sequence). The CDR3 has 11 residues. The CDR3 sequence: CASRNTGELFF. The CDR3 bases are TGTGCCAGCAGGAACACCGGGGAGCTGTTTTTT. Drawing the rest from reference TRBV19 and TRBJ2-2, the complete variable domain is DGGITQSPKYLFRKEGQNVTLSCEQNLNHDAMYWYRQDPGQGLRLIYYSQIVNDFQKGDIAEGYSVSREKKESFPLTVTSAQKNPTAFYLCASRNTGELFFGEGSRLTVL.

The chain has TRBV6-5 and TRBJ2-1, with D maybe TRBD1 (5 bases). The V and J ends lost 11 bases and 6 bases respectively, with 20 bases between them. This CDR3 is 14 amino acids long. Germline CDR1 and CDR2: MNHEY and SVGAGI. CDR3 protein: CAGETETVLNEQFF. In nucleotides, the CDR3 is TGTGCCGGGGAAACCGAGACAGTACTCAATGAGCAGTTCTTC.

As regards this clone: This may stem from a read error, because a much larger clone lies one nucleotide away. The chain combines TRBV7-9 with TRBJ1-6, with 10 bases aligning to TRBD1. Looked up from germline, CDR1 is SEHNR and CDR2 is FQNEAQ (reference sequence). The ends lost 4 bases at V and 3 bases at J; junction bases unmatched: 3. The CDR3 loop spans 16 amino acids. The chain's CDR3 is CASSSGQGFYNSPLHF. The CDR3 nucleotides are TGTGCCAGCAGCTCGGGACAGGGGTTCTATAATTCACCCCTCCACTTT.

In DNA, the CDR3 is TGTGCCAGCAGTAACAGGGGTCCTACCGGGGAGCTGTTTTTT. It encodes CASSNRGPTGELFF. This sequence joins TRBV6-5 and TRBJ2-2, with TRBD1 matching over 7 bases. Germline CDR1 and CDR2: MNHEY and SVGAGI. CDR3 length: 14 residues. V was pared by 5 bases and J by 5 bases, with 5 bases of the junction left unmatched.

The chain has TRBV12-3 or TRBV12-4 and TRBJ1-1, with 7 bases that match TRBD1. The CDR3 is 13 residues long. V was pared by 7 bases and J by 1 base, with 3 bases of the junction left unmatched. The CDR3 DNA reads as TGTGCCAGCACCAGACAGGGGAACACTGAAGCTTTCTTT. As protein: CASTRQGNTEAFF.

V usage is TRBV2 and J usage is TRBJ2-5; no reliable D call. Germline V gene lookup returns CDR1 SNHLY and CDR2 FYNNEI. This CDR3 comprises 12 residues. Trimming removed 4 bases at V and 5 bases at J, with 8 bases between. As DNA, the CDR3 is TGTGCCAGCAGTGCCTTGGAGGAGACCCAGTACTTC. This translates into CASSALEETQYF.

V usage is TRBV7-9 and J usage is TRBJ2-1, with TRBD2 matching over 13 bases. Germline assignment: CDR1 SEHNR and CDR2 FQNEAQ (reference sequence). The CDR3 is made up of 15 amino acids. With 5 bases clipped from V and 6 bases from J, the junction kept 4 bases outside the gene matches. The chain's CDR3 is CASSPTSGGANEQFF. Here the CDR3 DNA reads TGTGCCAGCAGCCCTACTAGCGGGGGGGCCAATGAGCAGTTCTTC.

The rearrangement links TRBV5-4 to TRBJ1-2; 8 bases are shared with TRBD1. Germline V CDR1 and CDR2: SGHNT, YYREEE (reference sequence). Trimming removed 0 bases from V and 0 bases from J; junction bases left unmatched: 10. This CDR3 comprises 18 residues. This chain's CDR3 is CASSLDFGDRKANYGYTF. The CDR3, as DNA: TGTGCCAGCAGCTTGGATTTTGGGGACAGGAAAGCTAACTATGGCTACACCTTC.

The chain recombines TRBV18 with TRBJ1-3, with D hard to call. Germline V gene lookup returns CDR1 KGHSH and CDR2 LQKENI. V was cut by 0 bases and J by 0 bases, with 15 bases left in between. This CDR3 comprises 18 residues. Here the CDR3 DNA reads TGTGCCAGCTCACCACCTAACTCCGCAGCGAGCTCTGGAAACACCATATATTTT. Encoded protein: CASSPPNSAASSGNTIYF.

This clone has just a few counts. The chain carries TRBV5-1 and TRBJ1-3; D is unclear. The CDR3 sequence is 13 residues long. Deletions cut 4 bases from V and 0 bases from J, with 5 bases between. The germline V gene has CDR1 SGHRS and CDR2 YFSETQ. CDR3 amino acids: CASSHSSGNTIYF. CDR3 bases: TGCGCCAGCAGCCACAGCTCTGGAAACACCATATATTTT.

CDR3 sequence reads: CASSLTELNTGELFF. The CDR3 nucleotides are TGCGCCAGCAGCTTGACTGAGTTGAACACCGGGGAGCTGTTTTTT. The chain is built from TRBV5-1 and TRBJ2-2; D is unresolved. The V end lost 1 base, the J end lost 1 base, and 8 bases lay between the germline ends. Germline values: CDR1 SGHRS, CDR2 YFSETQ. This CDR3 has 15 amino acids.